What follows describes a single TCR beta chain. The data were obtained in a study of CD8 T cells in Susac syndrome. A quantity of 0.5 to 1 ug RNA underwent reverse transcription using random hexamers. MiXCR was run by TCRdb on the immunoSEQ multiplex PCR reads, yielding one entry per CDR3 protein. The table includes about 190,000 distinct CDR3 sequences, around 95% detected once. Germline V gene data show CDR1 as SQVTM and CDR2 as ANQGSEA. The length of the CDR3 is 16 residues. The trim removed 5 bases at V and 4 bases at J, leaving 16 bases unmatched. The sequenced sample was CD8+ T cells from PBMCs. This TCR was recovered from a human donor with Susac syndrome. The chain links TRBV29-1 to TRBJ2-7; 8 bases agree with TRBD2. The CDR3 loop reads CSVLFSSGSLVYEQYF. The CDR3 DNA reads TGCAGCGTTCTTTTCTCCAGCGGGAGTTTGGTTTACGAGCAGTACTTC.